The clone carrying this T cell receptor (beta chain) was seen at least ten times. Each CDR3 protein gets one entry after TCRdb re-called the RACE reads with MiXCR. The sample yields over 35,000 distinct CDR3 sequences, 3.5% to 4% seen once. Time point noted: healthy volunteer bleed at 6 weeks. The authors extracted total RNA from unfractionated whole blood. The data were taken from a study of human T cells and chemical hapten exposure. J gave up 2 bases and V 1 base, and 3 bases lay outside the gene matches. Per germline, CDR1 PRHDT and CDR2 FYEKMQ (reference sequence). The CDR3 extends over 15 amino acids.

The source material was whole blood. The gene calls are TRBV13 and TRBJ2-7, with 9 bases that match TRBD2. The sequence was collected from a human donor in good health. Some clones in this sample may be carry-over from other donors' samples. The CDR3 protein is CASSLAAGGPYEQYF. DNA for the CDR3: TGTGCCAGCAGCTTAGCGGCGGGAGGGCCCTACGAGCAGTACTTC.